Included here is one T cell receptor (beta chain) sequence, with context. This record comes from a study of blood T cells in healthy people across ages. A second about 6 to 12 cycle PCR used barcoded and J-beta primers. TCRdb re-called the 5' RACE reads with MiXCR, one entry per CDR3 protein. The sample carries 1 million or so distinct CDR3 sequences, around 27% recorded once. V was trimmed by 3 bases and J by 1 base, leaving 19 bases between them. The germline gives CDR1 MNHNS, CDR2 SASEGT. The CDR3 runs to 17 residues. These same records also appear under a second study, on T cells of mothers and their children.

V usage is TRBV6-1 and J usage is TRBJ2-7, with a possible D match to TRBD2 (6 bases). The origin of this receptor is a girl between 2 and 10 years old in good health. The source material was blood. CDR3 sequence (DNA): TGTGCCAGCAGTGATTACGGGCTGACTAGTTCTTCCTACGAGCAGTACTTC. Translated, it gives CASSDYGLTSSSYEQYF.